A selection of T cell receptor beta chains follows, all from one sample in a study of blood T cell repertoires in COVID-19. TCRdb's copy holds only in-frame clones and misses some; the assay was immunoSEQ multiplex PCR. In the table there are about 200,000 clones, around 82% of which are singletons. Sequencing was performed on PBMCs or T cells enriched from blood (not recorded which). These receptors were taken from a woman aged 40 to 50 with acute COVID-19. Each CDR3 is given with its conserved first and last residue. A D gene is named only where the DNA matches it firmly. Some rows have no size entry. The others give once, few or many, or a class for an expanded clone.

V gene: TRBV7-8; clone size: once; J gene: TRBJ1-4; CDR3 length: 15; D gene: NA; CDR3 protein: CASSLGGSSNEKLFF; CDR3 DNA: TGTGCCAGCAGCCTTGGAGGATCGTCTAATGAAAAACTGTTTTTT
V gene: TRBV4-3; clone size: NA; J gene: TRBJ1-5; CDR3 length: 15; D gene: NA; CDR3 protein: CASSQDHGGNQPQHF; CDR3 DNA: TGCGCCAGCAGCCAAGATCACGGGGGAAATCAGCCCCAGCATTTT
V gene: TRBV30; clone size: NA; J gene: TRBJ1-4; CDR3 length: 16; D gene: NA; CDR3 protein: CAWSDPRGEEGEKLFF; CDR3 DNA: TGTGCCTGGAGTGACCCCCGGGGGGAAGAGGGGGAAAAACTGTTTTTT
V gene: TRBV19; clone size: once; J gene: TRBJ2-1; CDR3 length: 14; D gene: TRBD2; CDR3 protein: CASRGLAGMYEQFF; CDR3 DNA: TGTGCCAGTAGGGGACTAGCGGGAATGTATGAGCAGTTCTTC
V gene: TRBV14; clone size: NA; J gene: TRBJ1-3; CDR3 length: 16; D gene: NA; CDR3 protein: CASSQGARGLGNTIYF; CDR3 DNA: TGTGCCAGCAGCCAAGGGGCACGAGGACTCGGAAACACCATATATTTT
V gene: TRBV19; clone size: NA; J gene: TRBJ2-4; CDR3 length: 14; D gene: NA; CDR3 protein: CASSITIAKNIQYF; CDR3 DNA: TGTGCCAGTAGTATAACAATAGCCAAAAACATTCAGTACTTC
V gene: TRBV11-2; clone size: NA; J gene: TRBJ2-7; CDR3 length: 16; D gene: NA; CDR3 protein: CASSRSAGSLPYEQYF; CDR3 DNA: TGTGCCAGCAGCCGCTCGGCGGGATCCCTCCCCTACGAGCAGTACTTC
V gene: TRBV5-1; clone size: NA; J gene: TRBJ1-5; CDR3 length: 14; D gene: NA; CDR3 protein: CASSLTGSNQPQHF; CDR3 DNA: TGCGCCAGCAGCTTAACAGGAAGCAATCAGCCCCAGCATTTT
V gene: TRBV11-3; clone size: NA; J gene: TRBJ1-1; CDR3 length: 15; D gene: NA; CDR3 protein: CASSFGGTANTEAFF; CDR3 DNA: TGTGCCAGCAGCTTCGGCGGGACGGCGAACACTGAAGCTTTCTTT
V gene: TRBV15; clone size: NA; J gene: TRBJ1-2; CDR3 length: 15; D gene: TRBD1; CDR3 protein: CATSKDRGLGYGYTF; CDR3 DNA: TGTGCCACCAGCAAAGACAGGGGACTAGGCTATGGCTACACCTTC
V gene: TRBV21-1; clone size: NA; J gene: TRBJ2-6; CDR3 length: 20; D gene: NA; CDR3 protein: CASSKAGRDRVNSGANVLTF; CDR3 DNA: TGTGCCAGCAGCAAAGCGGGCCGGGACAGGGTAAACTCTGGGGCCAACGTCCTGACTTTC
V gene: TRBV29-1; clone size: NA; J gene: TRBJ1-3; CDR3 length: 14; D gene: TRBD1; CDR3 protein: CSVETGGSGNTIYF; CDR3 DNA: TGCAGCGTGGAGACAGGGGGCTCTGGAAACACCATATATTTT
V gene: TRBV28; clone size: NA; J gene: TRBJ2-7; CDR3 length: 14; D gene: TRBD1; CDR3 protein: CASAWGQGSYEQYF; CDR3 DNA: TGTGCCAGCGCTTGGGGACAGGGGTCCTACGAGCAGTACTTC
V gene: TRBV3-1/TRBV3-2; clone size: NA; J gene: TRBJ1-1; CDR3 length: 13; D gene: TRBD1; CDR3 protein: CASRQGGKAEAFF; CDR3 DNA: TGTGCCAGCAGACAGGGGGGTAAGGCTGAAGCTTTCTTT
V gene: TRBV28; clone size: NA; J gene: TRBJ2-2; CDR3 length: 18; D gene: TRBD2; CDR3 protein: CASGSAASGLANTGELFF; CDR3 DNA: TGTGCCAGCGGTTCTGCAGCCTCGGGACTAGCGAACACCGGGGAGCTGTTTTTT
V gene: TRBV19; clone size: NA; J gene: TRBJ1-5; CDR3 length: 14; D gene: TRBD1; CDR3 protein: CASRPNRGHQPQHF; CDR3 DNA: TGTGCCAGTAGGCCTAACAGGGGGCATCAGCCCCAGCATTTT
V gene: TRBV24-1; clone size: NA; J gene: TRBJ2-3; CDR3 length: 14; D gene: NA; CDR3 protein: CATSDLLSTDTQYF; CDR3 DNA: TGTGCCACCAGTGATCTATTGAGCACAGATACGCAGTATTTT
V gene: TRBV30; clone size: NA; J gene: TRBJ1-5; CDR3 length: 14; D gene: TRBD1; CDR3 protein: CAWSLGTGIQPQHF; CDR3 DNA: TGTGCCTGGAGTCTTGGGACAGGGATTCAGCCCCAGCATTTT
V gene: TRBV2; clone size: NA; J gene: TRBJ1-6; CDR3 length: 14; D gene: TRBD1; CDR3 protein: CASSERDSNSPLHF; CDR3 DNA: TGTGCCAGCAGTGAAAGGGACAGTAATTCACCCCTCCACTTT
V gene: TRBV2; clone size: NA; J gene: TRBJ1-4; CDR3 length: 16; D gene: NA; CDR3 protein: CASREGGTGVDEKLFF; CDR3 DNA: TGTGCCTCCCGTGAGGGAGGGACGGGGGTGGATGAAAAACTGTTTTTT
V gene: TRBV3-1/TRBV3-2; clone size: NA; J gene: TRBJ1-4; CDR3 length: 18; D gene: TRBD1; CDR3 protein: CASSQGSTTGTGNEKLFF; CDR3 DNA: TGTGCCAGCAGCCAAGGCTCCACAACCGGGACAGGGAATGAAAAACTGTTTTTT
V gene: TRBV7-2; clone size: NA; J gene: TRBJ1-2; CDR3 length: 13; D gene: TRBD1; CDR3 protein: CASSRGTGYGYTF; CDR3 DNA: TGTGCCAGCAGCCGAGGGACAGGCTATGGCTACACCTTC
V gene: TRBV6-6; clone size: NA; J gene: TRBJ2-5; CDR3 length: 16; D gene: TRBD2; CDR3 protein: CASSRGTSGKQETQYF; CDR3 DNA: TGTGCCAGCAGTCGAGGGACTAGCGGGAAACAAGAGACCCAGTACTTC
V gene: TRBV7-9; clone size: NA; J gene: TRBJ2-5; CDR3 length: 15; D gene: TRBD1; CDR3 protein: CASRDYRGSQETQYF; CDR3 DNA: TGTGCCAGCAGGGATTACAGGGGCTCCCAAGAGACCCAGTACTTC
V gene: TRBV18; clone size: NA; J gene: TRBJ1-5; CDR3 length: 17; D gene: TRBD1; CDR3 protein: CASSPTGGPYSNQPQHF; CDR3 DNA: TGTGCCAGCTCACCAACAGGGGGGCCTTATAGCAATCAGCCCCAGCATTTT
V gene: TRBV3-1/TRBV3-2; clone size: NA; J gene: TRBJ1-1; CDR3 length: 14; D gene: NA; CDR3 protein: CASSRSRVNTEAFF; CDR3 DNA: TGTGCCAGCAGCCGGAGCAGGGTGAACACTGAAGCTTTCTTT
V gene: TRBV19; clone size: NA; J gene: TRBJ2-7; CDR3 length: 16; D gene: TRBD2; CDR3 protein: CASSILPSGGSYEQYF; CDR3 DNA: TGTGCCAGTAGTATTTTGCCCAGCGGGGGCTCCTACGAGCAGTACTTC
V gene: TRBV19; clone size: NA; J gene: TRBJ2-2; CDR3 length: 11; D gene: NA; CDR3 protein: CASSNRRELFF; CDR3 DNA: TGTGCCAGTAGTAATCGTCGGGAGCTGTTTTTT
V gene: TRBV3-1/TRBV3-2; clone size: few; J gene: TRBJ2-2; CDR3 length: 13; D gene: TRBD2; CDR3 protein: CASSQPLARELFF; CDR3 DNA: TGTGCCAGCAGCCAACCACTAGCGAGGGAGCTGTTTTTT
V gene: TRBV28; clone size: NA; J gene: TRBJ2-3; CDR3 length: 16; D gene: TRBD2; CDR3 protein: CASSLPHAREGRTQYF; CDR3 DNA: TGTGCCAGCAGTTTACCCCATGCGCGGGAGGGACGGACGCAGTATTTT
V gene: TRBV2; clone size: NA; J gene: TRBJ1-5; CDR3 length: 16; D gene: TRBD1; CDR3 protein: CASGDPGTASNQPQHF; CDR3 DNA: TGTGCCAGCGGCGACCCAGGGACAGCCAGCAATCAGCCCCAGCATTTT
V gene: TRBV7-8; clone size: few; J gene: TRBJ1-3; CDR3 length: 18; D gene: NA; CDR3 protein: CASSSTPALVTGGNTIYF; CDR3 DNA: TGTGCCAGCAGCTCCACCCCGGCCCTCGTTACGGGTGGAAACACCATATATTTT
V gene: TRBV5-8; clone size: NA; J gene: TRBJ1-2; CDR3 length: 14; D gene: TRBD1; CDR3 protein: CASSWTGDQSSYTF; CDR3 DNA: TGTGCCAGCAGCTGGACAGGGGACCAGTCGTCCTACACCTTC
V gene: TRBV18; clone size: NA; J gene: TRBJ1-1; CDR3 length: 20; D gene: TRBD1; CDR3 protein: CASSPLDRGRGLSRNTEAFF; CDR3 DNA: TGTGCCAGCTCACCATTGGACAGGGGGCGCGGATTATCTAGGAACACTGAAGCTTTCTTT
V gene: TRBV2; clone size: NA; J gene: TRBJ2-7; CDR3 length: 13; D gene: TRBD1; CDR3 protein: CARGAGGFYEQYF; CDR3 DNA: TGTGCCAGGGGGGCAGGGGGTTTCTACGAGCAGTACTTC
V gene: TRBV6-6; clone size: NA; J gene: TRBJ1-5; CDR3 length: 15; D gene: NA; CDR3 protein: CASSSPGQRGQPQHF; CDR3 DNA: TGTGCCAGCAGTAGCCCCGGACAGCGGGGTCAGCCCCAGCATTTT
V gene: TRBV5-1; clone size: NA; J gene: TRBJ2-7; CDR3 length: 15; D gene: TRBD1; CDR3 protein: CASSLLTGGEYEQYF; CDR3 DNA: TGCGCCAGCAGCTTGTTGACAGGGGGCGAGTACGAGCAGTACTTC
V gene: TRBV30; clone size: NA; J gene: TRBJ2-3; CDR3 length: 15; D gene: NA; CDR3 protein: CAWSVRSGRADTQYF; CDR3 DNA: TGTGCCTGGAGTGTAAGGTCAGGGCGAGCAGATACGCAGTATTTT
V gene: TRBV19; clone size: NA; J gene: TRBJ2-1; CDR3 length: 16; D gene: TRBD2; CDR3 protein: CASSQPGGPSYNEQFF; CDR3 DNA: TGTGCCAGTAGTCAGCCGGGAGGGCCTTCGTACAATGAGCAGTTCTTC
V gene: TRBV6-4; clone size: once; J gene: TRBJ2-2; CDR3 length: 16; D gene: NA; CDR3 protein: CASSFSSVANTGELFF; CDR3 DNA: TGTGCCAGCAGTTTCTCTAGCGTTGCGAACACCGGGGAGCTGTTTTTT
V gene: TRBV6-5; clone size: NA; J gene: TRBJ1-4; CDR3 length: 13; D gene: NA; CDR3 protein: CASILAPSQKLFF; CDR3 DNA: TGTGCCAGCATTTTAGCCCCGAGCCAAAAACTGTTTTTT
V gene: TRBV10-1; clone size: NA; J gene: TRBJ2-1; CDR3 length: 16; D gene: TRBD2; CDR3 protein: CASSDPGAGELNGQFF; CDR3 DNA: TGCGCCAGCAGTGACCCCGGGGCGGGGGAGCTCAATGGGCAGTTCTTC
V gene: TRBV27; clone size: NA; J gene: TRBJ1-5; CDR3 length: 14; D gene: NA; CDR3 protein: CASSFAGSNQPQHF; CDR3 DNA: TGTGCCAGCAGTTTTGCAGGGAGCAATCAGCCCCAGCATTTT
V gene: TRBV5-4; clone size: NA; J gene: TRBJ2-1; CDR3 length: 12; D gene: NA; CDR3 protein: CASSSRWNEQFF; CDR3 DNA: TGTGCCAGCAGCTCCCGGTGGAATGAGCAGTTCTTC
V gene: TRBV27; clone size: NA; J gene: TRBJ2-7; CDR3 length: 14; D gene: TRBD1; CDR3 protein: CASSPLGQNYEQYF; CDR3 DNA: TGTGCCAGCAGTCCCTTGGGACAGAACTACGAGCAGTACTTC
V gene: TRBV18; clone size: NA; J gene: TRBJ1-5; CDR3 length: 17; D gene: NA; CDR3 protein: CASSPDMGTLRDQPQHF; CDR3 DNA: TGTGCCAGCTCACCTGATATGGGCACGTTGCGGGATCAGCCCCAGCATTTT
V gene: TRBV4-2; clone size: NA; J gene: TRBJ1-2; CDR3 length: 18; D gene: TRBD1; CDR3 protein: CASSLRDRGTRASYGYTF; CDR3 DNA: TGTGCCAGCAGCCTCCGGGACAGGGGAACGCGAGCGAGCTATGGCTACACCTTC
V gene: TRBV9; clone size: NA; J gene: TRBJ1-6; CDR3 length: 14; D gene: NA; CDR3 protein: CASSGRDTNSPLHF; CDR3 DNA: TGTGCCAGCAGCGGACGGGACACGAATTCACCCCTCCACTTT
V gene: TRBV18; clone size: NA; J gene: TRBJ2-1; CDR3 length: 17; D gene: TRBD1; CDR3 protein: CASSPTGSLSSYNEQFF; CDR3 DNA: TGTGCCAGCTCACCGACAGGGTCTCTCTCCTCCTACAATGAGCAGTTCTTC
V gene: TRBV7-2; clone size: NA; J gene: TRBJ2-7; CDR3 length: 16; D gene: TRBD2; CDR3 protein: CASSLASTSGDYEQYF; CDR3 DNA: TGTGCCAGCAGCCTAGCGTCGACTAGCGGGGACTACGAGCAGTACTTC
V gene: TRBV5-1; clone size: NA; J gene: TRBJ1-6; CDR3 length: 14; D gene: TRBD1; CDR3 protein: CASSGGQGNSPLHF; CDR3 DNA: TGCGCCAGCAGCGGGGGACAGGGGAATTCACCCCTCCACTTT
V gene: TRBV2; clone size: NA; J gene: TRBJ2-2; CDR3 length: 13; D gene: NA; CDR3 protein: CASGGGGTGELFF; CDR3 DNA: TGTGCCAGCGGGGGGGGCGGCACCGGGGAGCTGTTTTTT
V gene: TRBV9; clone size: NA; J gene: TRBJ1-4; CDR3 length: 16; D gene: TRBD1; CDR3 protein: CASSVNPGQGNEKLFF; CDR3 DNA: TGTGCCAGCAGCGTAAACCCGGGACAGGGGAATGAAAAACTGTTTTTT
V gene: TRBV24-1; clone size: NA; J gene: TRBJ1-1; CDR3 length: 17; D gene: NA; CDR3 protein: CATSAGGAVGKDTEAFF; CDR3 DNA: TGTGCCACCAGCGCGGGGGGCGCCGTGGGTAAGGACACTGAAGCTTTCTTT
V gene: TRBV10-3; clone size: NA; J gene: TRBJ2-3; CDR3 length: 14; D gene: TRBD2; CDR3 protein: CATRSGSGEDTQYF; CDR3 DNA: TGTGCCACTCGAAGCGGGAGCGGGGAAGATACGCAGTATTTT
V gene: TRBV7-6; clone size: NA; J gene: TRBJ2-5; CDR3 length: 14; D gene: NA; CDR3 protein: CASSSDSYQETQYF; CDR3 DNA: TGTGCCAGCAGTTCGGACAGTTACCAAGAGACCCAGTACTTC
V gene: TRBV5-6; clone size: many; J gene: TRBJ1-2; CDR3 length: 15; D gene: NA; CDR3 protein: CASSVSGAPNYGYTF; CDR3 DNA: TGTGCCAGCAGCGTTTCAGGGGCCCCTAACTATGGCTACACCTTC
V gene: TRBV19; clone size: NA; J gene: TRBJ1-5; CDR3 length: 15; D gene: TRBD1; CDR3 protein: CASGPGQGAGQPQHF; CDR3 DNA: TGTGCCAGTGGACCGGGACAGGGGGCAGGTCAGCCCCAGCATTTT
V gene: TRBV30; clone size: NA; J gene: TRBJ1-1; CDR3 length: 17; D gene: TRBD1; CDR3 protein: CAWRGDRGRVIGTEAFF; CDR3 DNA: TGTGCCTGGAGGGGGGACAGGGGGCGAGTAATCGGGACTGAAGCTTTCTTT
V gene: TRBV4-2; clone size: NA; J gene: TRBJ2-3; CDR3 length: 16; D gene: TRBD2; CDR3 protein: CASSHSERGGTDTQYF; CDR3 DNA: TGTGCCAGCAGCCACTCTGAGCGGGGGGGCACAGATACGCAGTATTTT